Listed below are T cell receptor beta chains from one sample, sequenced in a study of beta chain features in type 1 diabetes. TCRdb's copy holds only in-frame clones and misses some; the assay was immunoSEQ multiplex PCR. In the table there are around 450,000 clones, more than 9.5% of which are singletons. Sequenced input: naive CD4+ T cells from blood. Source of these receptors: a woman between 18 and 30 years old in good health. The CDR3 runs from the conserved cysteine through the conserved F or W. A D gene is named only where the DNA matches it firmly. Not all rows give a size; the values are once, few, many and, for expanded clones, a class.

j_gene: TRBJ1-1; abundance: few; d_gene: NA; v_gene: TRBV9; CDR3nt: TGTGCCAGCAGCGACGGAGTGAACACTGAAGCTTTCTTT; CDR3aa: CASSDGVNTEAFF
j_gene: TRBJ2-7; abundance: NA; d_gene: NA; v_gene: TRBV29-1; CDR3nt: TGCAGCGTTGTAACGGGATTATTGAGCTCCTACGAGCAGTACTTC; CDR3aa: CSVVTGLLSSYEQYF
j_gene: TRBJ2-3; abundance: NA; d_gene: NA; v_gene: TRBV28; CDR3nt: TGTGCCAGCAGTTTATACCGGGCCGGGACAGATACGCAGTATTTT; CDR3aa: CASSLYRAGTDTQYF
j_gene: TRBJ2-5; abundance: few; d_gene: TRBD2; v_gene: TRBV18; CDR3nt: TGTGCCAGCTCAAAATTACTAGCGGGAATGGAGACCCAGTACTTC; CDR3aa: CASSKLLAGMETQYF
j_gene: TRBJ2-4; abundance: NA; d_gene: TRBD1; v_gene: TRBV2; CDR3nt: TGTGCCAGCAGTGTGGGACAGGGGGGATCTAAAAACATTCAGTACTTC; CDR3aa: CASSVGQGGSKNIQYF
j_gene: TRBJ2-1; abundance: few; d_gene: TRBD1; v_gene: TRBV30; CDR3nt: TGTGCCTGGAGTGACAGGGGATGCAGTGAGCAGTTCTTC; CDR3aa: CAWSDRGCSEQFF
j_gene: TRBJ1-1; abundance: NA; d_gene: NA; v_gene: TRBV5-6; CDR3nt: TGTGCCAGCAGCTTGCTGCGGGGTGGAGGTACTGAAGCTTTCTTT; CDR3aa: CASSLLRGGGTEAFF
j_gene: TRBJ1-1; abundance: NA; d_gene: TRBD1; v_gene: TRBV9; CDR3nt: TGTGCCAGCAGCGTAGAAGGACAGGGAGAAGCTTTCTTT; CDR3aa: CASSVEGQGEAFF
j_gene: TRBJ1-2; abundance: NA; d_gene: TRBD1; v_gene: TRBV6-6; CDR3nt: TGTGCCAGCGCTGCGAGACAGGGAGGAGATGGCTACACCTTC; CDR3aa: CASAARQGGDGYTF
j_gene: TRBJ1-1; abundance: NA; d_gene: NA; v_gene: TRBV30; CDR3nt: TGTGCCTGGAGTGGGGAGGCTAGGGACACTGAAGCTTTCTTT; CDR3aa: CAWSGEARDTEAFF
j_gene: TRBJ2-1; abundance: NA; d_gene: NA; v_gene: TRBV28; CDR3nt: TGTGCCAGCAGTTTTCGAATTAATGAGCAGTTCTTC; CDR3aa: CASSFRINEQFF
j_gene: TRBJ2-7; abundance: few; d_gene: NA; v_gene: TRBV30; CDR3nt: TGTGCCTGGAGGTCGAGATCTTATCCAAGCTCCTACGAGCAGTACTTC; CDR3aa: CAWRSRSYPSSYEQYF
j_gene: TRBJ2-7; abundance: few; d_gene: NA; v_gene: TRBV9; CDR3nt: TGTGCCAGCAGCGCCCGGCCCCTTACCTACGAGCAGTACTTC; CDR3aa: CASSARPLTYEQYF
j_gene: TRBJ1-5; abundance: NA; d_gene: TRBD1; v_gene: TRBV4-1; CDR3nt: TGCGCCAGCAGCCCGACAGGGGTGGGCAATCAGCCCCAGCATTTT; CDR3aa: CASSPTGVGNQPQHF
j_gene: TRBJ1-2; abundance: NA; d_gene: NA; v_gene: TRBV9; CDR3nt: TGTGCCAGCAGCGCAAGCCCAGGGGTTGGTTTGGGAGGCTACACCTTC; CDR3aa: CASSASPGVGLGGYTF
j_gene: TRBJ2-3; abundance: NA; d_gene: NA; v_gene: TRBV7-3; CDR3nt: TGTGCCAGCTCGGCCGGCGGACCCACAGATACGCAGTATTTT; CDR3aa: CASSAGGPTDTQYF
j_gene: TRBJ2-2; abundance: few; d_gene: NA; v_gene: TRBV7-3; CDR3nt: TGTGCCAGCAGCTTATCGGGACTGGGCACCGGGGAGCTGTTTTTT; CDR3aa: CASSLSGLGTGELFF
j_gene: TRBJ2-3; abundance: few; d_gene: TRBD2; v_gene: TRBV9; CDR3nt: TGTGCCAGCAGCGCCGGGACTAGCAGCACAGATACGCAGTATTTT; CDR3aa: CASSAGTSSTDTQYF
j_gene: TRBJ2-5; abundance: NA; d_gene: TRBD2; v_gene: TRBV11-3; CDR3nt: TGTGCCAGCAGGCGGACTAGCGGGAGAGAGACCCAGTACTTC; CDR3aa: CASRRTSGRETQYF
j_gene: TRBJ2-1; abundance: few; d_gene: TRBD1; v_gene: TRBV28; CDR3nt: TGTGCCAGCAGTTCTCCGGGACAGGTTTGGCAGTTCTTC; CDR3aa: CASSSPGQVWQFF
j_gene: TRBJ1-1; abundance: NA; d_gene: NA; v_gene: TRBV7-9; CDR3nt: TGTGCCAGCAGCTCCGGGAGGGGCAGCACTGAAGCTTTCTTT; CDR3aa: CASSSGRGSTEAFF
j_gene: TRBJ1-1; abundance: NA; d_gene: TRBD1; v_gene: TRBV15; CDR3nt: TGTGCCACCAGCAGAGGGGACAGGGGGCGCCGAAGCACTGAAGCTTTCTTT; CDR3aa: CATSRGDRGRRSTEAFF
j_gene: TRBJ2-2; abundance: NA; d_gene: NA; v_gene: TRBV11-2; CDR3nt: TGTGCCAGCAGCTTGGGCAGGGACACCGGGGAGCTGTTTTTT; CDR3aa: CASSLGRDTGELFF